This T cell receptor (beta chain) was captured by sequencing in a study of blood T cell repertoires in COVID-19. The CDR3 has 14 amino acids. The V gene end was trimmed by 6 bases and the J gene end by 10 bases; junction bases not matched to a gene: 16. Looked up from germline, CDR1 is SQVTM and CDR2 is ANQGSEA. Assay used: immunoSEQ multiplex PCR; TCRdb lists only in-frame clones, some missing. The sample shows 200,000 to 250,000 clones, more than 80% of them seen only once. The clonotype originates from a man under 40 who had recovered from COVID-19. The chain couples TRBV29-1 to TRBJ2-5; 8 nucleotides match TRBD2. Sequenced input: peripheral blood. In DNA, the CDR3 is TGCAGCGTCGTTACCGGGGGGGCCAAAACGGGCCAGTACTTC. Protein product: CSVVTGGAKTGQYF.